This TCR beta chain was observed in a study of immune evolution from preneoplasia to lung adenocarcinoma. Between about 2014 and 2018, patients underwent resection in Japan or China. Study findings and constraints: Later-stage lesions seemingly showed higher T cell density and diversity than normal lung. Top clone frequencies peaked in normal lung, apparently declining through invasive adenocarcinoma.

To note about this clone: Its antigen is undetermined.

Using immunoSEQ multiplex PCR, the repertoire was profiled, and TCRdb retains in-frame clones only, with some absent. This table holds some 6,200 clones, roughly 77% found once. CDR1 and CDR2 from the germline V gene are SNHLY and FYNNEI. The CDR3 is made up of 16 amino acids. The V end was cut by 3 bases, the J end by 0 bases, with 12 bases between. The sequence was collected from a person between 55 and 80 years old with lung adenocarcinoma. The genes are TRBV2 and TRBJ1-5; the D gene is possibly TRBD1 (5 bases). Sequencing input: FFPE adjacent normal lung tissue. This chain's CDR3 is CASSDGGTPSNQPQHF. The CDR3 DNA follows: TGTGCCAGCAGTGATGGGGGGACCCCTAGCAATCAGCCCCAGCATTTT. Combining the CDR3 with reference TRBV2 and TRBJ1-5 gives the whole variable domain EPEVTQTPSHQVTQMGQEVILRCVPISNHLYFYWYRQILGQKVEFLVSFYNNEISEKSEIFDDQFSVERPDGSNFTLKIRSTKLEDSAMYFCASSDGGTPSNQPQHFGDGTRLSIL.